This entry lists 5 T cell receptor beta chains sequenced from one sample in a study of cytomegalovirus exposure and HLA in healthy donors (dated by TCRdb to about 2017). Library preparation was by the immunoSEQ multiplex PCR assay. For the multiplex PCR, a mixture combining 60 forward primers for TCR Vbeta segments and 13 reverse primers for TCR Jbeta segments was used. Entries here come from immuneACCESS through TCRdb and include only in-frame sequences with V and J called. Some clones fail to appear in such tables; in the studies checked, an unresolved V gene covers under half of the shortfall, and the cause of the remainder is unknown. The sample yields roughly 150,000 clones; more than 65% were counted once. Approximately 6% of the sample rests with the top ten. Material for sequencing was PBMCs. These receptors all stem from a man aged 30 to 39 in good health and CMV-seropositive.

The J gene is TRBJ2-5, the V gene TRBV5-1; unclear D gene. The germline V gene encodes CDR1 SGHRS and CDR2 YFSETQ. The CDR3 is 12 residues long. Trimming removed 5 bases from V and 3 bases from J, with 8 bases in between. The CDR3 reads CASSSPKETQYF. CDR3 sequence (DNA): TGCGCCAGCAGTTCCCCCAAAGAGACCCAGTACTTC.

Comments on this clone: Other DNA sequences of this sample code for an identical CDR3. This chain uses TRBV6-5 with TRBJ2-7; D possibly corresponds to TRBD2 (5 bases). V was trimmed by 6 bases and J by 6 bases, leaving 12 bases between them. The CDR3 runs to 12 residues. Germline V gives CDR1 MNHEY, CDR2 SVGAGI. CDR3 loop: CASSYGEGEQYF. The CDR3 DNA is TGTGCCAGCAGCTACGGCGAGGGCGAGCAGTACTTC.

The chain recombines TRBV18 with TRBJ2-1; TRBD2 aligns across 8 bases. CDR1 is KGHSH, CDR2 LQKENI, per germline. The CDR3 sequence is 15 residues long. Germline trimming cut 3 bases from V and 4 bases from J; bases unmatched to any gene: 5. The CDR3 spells CASSPGGGPYNEQFF. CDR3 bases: TGTGCCAGCTCACCCGGCGGGGGGCCGTACAATGAGCAGTTCTTC.

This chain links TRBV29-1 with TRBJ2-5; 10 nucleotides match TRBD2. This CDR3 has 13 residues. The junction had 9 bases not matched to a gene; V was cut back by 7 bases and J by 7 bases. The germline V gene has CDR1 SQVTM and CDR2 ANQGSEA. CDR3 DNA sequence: TGCAGCGCAATAGCGGGAGGAGGCGGGACCCAGTACTTC. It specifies CSAIAGGGGTQYF.

The CDR3 region has the DNA TGTGCCAGCAGCTCGAACAGGGTAGCCAAAAACATTCAGTACTTC. Residues: CASSSNRVAKNIQYF. The chain has TRBV5-6 and TRBJ2-4; D might be TRBD1 (6 bases). Germline CDR1 is SGHDT and CDR2 is YYEEEE. This CDR3 contains 15 residues. The V gene lost 3 bases and the J gene lost 0 bases, with 10 bases spanning the gap.